The 22 T cell receptor beta chains presented below share a single source sample, sequenced in a study of control samples from healthy donors and cancer patients. Profiled with immunoSEQ multiplex PCR; TCRdb holds only in-frame clones, not every one. Of tens of thousands of clones in the sample, 80% to 90% are singletons; the top ten hold 1.9%. The source material was PBMCs. These receptors were obtained from a woman aged 60-70 years with head and neck cancer.

The rearrangement links TRBV28 to TRBJ1-2, with 12 bases identical to TRBD1. Germline V CDR1 and CDR2: MDHEN, SYDVKM. The CDR3 sequence is 13 residues long. V dropped 6 bases and J dropped 9; count of bases not matched to a gene: 5. The CDR3 nucleotides are TGTGCCAGCAGAACGGGACAGGGGGCACGCTACACCTTC. Its translation is CASRTGQGARYTF.

The V call is TRBV9, the J call TRBJ1-3, with D tentatively TRBD1 (6 bases). The V end was cut by 4 bases, the J end by 7 bases, with 24 bases between. The CDR3 is made up of 17 amino acids. The germline CDR1 and CDR2 sequences are SGDLS and YYNGEE. The CDR3 is CASSPGSTRSRGNTIYF. The CDR3 nucleotides read TGTGCCAGCAGCCCGGGATCAACCCGATCTAGGGGGAACACCATATATTTT.

The chain carries TRBV7-9 and TRBJ2-7; D may be TRBD2 (6 bases). CDR3 length: 18 amino acids. With 0 bases removed from V and 2 bases from J, the gap between germline ends came to 20 bases. The V gene's germline CDR1 is SEHNR and CDR2 FQNEAQ (reference sequence). The CDR3: CASSLALGSTSTAYEQYF. As DNA, the CDR3 is TGTGCCAGCAGCTTAGCGCTGGGGTCAACTAGCACCGCCTACGAGCAGTACTTC.

The chain links TRBV21-1 to TRBJ1-6. TRBV21-1 is a listed pseudogene. This CDR3 region has 11 residues. The CDR3 region is CASSKVPTARF. The CDR3 DNA follows: TGTGCCAGCAGCAAAGTCCCCACGGCTCGCTTT.

The genes are TRBV13 and TRBJ2-1, with 8 bases fitting TRBD1. The germline V gene has CDR1 PRHDT and CDR2 FYEKMQ (reference sequence). J gave up 1 base and V 5 bases, and 7 bases lay outside the gene matches. The CDR3 runs to 16 residues. Here the CDR3 reads CASSTTGAWSYNEQFF. In DNA form, the CDR3 reads TGTGCCAGCAGCACGACAGGGGCCTGGTCCTACAATGAGCAGTTCTTC.

The genes are TRBV14 and TRBJ2-7, with D possibly TRBD2 on 5 matching bases. The length of the CDR3 is 15 residues. V was clipped by 5 bases and J by 4 bases, with 18 bases between them. The germline V gene has CDR1 SGHDN and CDR2 FVKESK. DNA for the CDR3: TGTGCCAGCAGCGCCCGGGTCACCCGGAGGTACGAGCAGTACTTC. Residues: CASSARVTRRYEQYF.

The chain recombines TRBV19 with TRBJ2-5; TRBD1 or TRBD2 may be the D gene (5 bases each). Germline CDR1 LNHDA, CDR2 SQIVND (reference sequence). V was cut by 2 bases and J by 5 bases, with 15 bases left in between. This CDR3 contains 15 residues. The CDR3 sequence: CASSIKAGTTETQYF. As DNA, the CDR3 is TGTGCCAGTAGTATAAAAGCAGGGACCACCGAGACCCAGTACTTC.

This rearrangement joins TRBV2 to TRBJ2-5; D possibly corresponds to TRBD2 (6 bases). The length of the CDR3 is 13 residues. Germline loops: CDR1 SNHLY, CDR2 FYNNEI. Trimming left V 3 bases short and J 7 bases short, with 12 bases between. CDR3 protein: CASSEEGRGTQYF. The CDR3 coding sequence is TGTGCCAGCAGTGAGGAGGGCCGGGGGACCCAGTACTTC.

This chain joins TRBV27 and TRBJ2-2; TRBD2 aligns across 13 bases. Germline V gives CDR1 MNHEY, CDR2 SMNVEV (reference sequence). Unmatched junction bases numbered 10, after V lost 5 bases and J lost 7 bases. The CDR3 consists of 17 residues. As DNA, the CDR3 is TGTGCCAGCAGTAGTGGACTAGCGGGAGTCGAACGCGGGGAGCTGTTTTTT. Translated: CASSSGLAGVERGELFF.

The chain employs TRBV9 and TRBJ1-4; TRBD1 is a possible D gene (6 bases). This CDR3 has 14 amino acids. Germline V gene sequence: CDR1 SGDLS, CDR2 YYNGEE. V was shortened by 2 bases and J by 5 bases, with 10 bases between the two germline ends. This CDR3 is CASSVDSENEKLFF. CDR3 sequence (DNA): TGTGCCAGCAGCGTGGACAGCGAGAATGAAAAACTGTTTTTT.

The chain combines TRBV23-1 with TRBJ2-5; D is ambiguous. TRBV23-1 is noted as an ORF with a role that remains uncertain. The CDR3 covers 15 residues. The V end was cut by 3 bases, the J end by 1 base, with 12 bases between. The CDR3 reads CASSHERSSQETQYF. CDR3 bases: TGCGCCAGCAGTCATGAGCGTAGCTCCCAAGAGACCCAGTACTTC.

V usage is TRBV11-2 and J usage is TRBJ1-3; D remains ambiguous. V was trimmed by 3 bases and J by 0 bases, leaving 6 bases between them. The CDR3 runs 14 residues. The germline V gene has CDR1 SGHAT and CDR2 FQNNGV. CDR3: CASSFSRSGNTIYF. DNA of the CDR3: TGTGCCAGCAGCTTTTCTCGCTCTGGAAACACCATATATTTT.

The chain uses TRBV28 and TRBJ2-1; D tentatively fits TRBD1 or TRBD2 (5 bases each). The CDR3 is 14 amino acids. The V gene's germline CDR1 is MDHEN and CDR2 SYDVKM. Trimming cost V 8 bases and J 3 bases, with 14 bases left between them. DNA for the CDR3: TGTGCCAGCGATTTGGGGACCGACTACAATGAGCAGTTCTTC. Protein: CASDLGTDYNEQFF.

The rearrangement links TRBV6-5 to TRBJ2-7; weak D call: TRBD2 (5 bases). The CDR3 spans 13 residues. Germline assignment: CDR1 MNHEY and CDR2 SVGAGI. V gave up 5 bases and J gave up 4 bases, with 12 bases separating them. CDR3 coding DNA: TGTGCCAGCAGTACTAGTTTGGGGTACGAGCAGTACTTC. Translation: CASSTSLGYEQYF.

This clone appeared a single time. The chain employs TRBV11-1 and TRBJ2-7, with D possibly being TRBD2 (6 bases). Trimming took off 0 bases at V and 2 bases at J, with 11 bases between the two ends. The CDR3 runs to 15 residues. From germline, CDR1 is SGHAT and CDR2 FQDESV (reference sequence). As DNA, the CDR3 is TGTGCCAGCAGCTTAGCTGGGGGACTGGCCTACGAGCAGTACTTC. It yields the protein CASSLAGGLAYEQYF.

This chain uses TRBV2 with TRBJ2-7, with D possibly TRBD1 on 5 matching bases. V shed 3 bases and J shed 0 bases, with 9 bases lying between them. Germline-derived CDR1 and CDR2 are SNHLY and FYNNEI. CDR3 length: 14 residues. For the CDR3, the DNA is TGTGCCAGCAGTGAGACAGAAGGCTCCTACGAGCAGTACTTC. Amino acid sequence: CASSETEGSYEQYF. Looking up the rest from reference TRBV2 and TRBJ2-7 gives the full variable domain: EPEVTQTPSHQVTQMGQEVILRCVPISNHLYFYWYRQILGQKVEFLVSFYNNEISEKSEIFDDQFSVERPDGSNFTLKIRSTKLEDSAMYFCASSETEGSYEQYFGPGTRLTVT.

This rearrangement joins TRBV6-2 or TRBV6-3 to TRBJ2-7; possible D gene TRBD2, 6 bases. Deletions cut 5 bases from V and 0 bases from J, with 14 bases between. The CDR3 spans 15 residues. From germline, CDR1 is MNHEY and CDR2 SVGEGT. This chain's CDR3 is CASSPTGGSSYEQYF. DNA for the CDR3: TGTGCCAGCAGTCCGACCGGAGGGAGCTCCTACGAGCAGTACTTC.

The gene calls are TRBV5-1 and TRBJ1-2, with D possibly matching TRBD1 (6 bases). V shed 6 bases and J shed 2 bases, with 14 bases lying between them. This CDR3 is 14 amino acids long. CDR1 is SGHRS, CDR2 YFSETQ, per germline. In nucleotides, the CDR3 is TGCGCCAGCACCCAAGGACAGTCAAACTATGGCTACACCTTC. Translated, it gives CASTQGQSNYGYTF.

The V gene is TRBV5-1, the J gene TRBJ1-3, with a weak D call TRBD1 (6 bases). Germline CDR1 SGHRS, CDR2 YFSETQ. There are 14 residues in the CDR3. V lost 5 bases, J lost 4 bases, and 13 bases lay in between. CDR3 protein: CASSQTGPGNTIYF. The CDR3 region has the DNA TGCGCCAGCAGTCAAACAGGGCCAGGAAACACCATATATTTT.

The CDR3 loop reads CASSPRGSGTTYEQYF. The CDR3 DNA follows: TGTGCCAGCTCACCCCGGGGTAGCGGGACCACCTACGAGCAGTACTTC. V usage is TRBV18 and J usage is TRBJ2-7; TRBD2 aligns across 8 bases. The V segment lost 3 bases and the J segment 2 bases; nucleotides outside the gene matches: 9. CDR1 and CDR2 (germline): KGHSH, LQKENI. The CDR3 consists of 16 residues.

This clone was counted a few times. This chain connects TRBV2 to TRBJ1-5, with D tentatively TRBD1 (6 bases). V was cut by 2 bases and J by 7 bases, with 9 bases left in between. Germline V gives CDR1 SNHLY, CDR2 FYNNEI. The CDR3 sequence is 13 residues long. The DNA of the CDR3 is TGTGCCAGCAGTGAACAGGGGAAGCAGCCCCAGCATTTT. The encoded protein is CASSEQGKQPQHF.

J is TRBJ2-1 and V is TRBV21-1; the listed D gene, TRBD1, was not tested against the DNA. TRBV21-1 is noted as a pseudogene. The CDR3 consists of 11 residues. The CDR3 DNA is TGTGCCGGTAGACAGGGCGGCGCGCAGTTCTTC. This gives the protein CAGRQGGAQFF.